Listed below are T cell receptor beta chains from one sample, sequenced in a study of T-cell reconstitution after alpha-beta-depleted transplantation in children. TCRdb called the PCR reads again in MiXCR, with one record for every CDR3 protein. The profile shows hundreds of thousands of distinct CDR3 sequences, around 14% of them singletons. Sample: PBMCs, taken before TCRalphabeta/CD19-depleted stem cell transplant. These receptors came from a girl aged 2 to 9 with congenital amegakaryocytic thrombocytopenia, due to receive a stem cell transplant. Both conserved end residues are part of each CDR3. A D gene is named only where the DNA matches it firmly. Clone size is given for some rows only: seen once, a few or many times, or a class if the clone is expanded.

D gene	V gene	clone size	J gene	CDR3 protein	CDR3 DNA
NA	TRBV10-3	NA	TRBJ2-7	CAISESTAPYEQYF	TGTGCCATCAGTGAGTCGACGGCTCCCTACGAGCAGTACTTC
NA	TRBV7-9	NA	TRBJ2-1	CASSLTLSGSYNEQFF	TGTGCCAGCAGCTTAACTCTCAGCGGTTCCTACAATGAGCAGTTCTTC
NA	TRBV4-1	NA	TRBJ2-7	CAIRYGGASYEQYF	TGCGCCATAAGGTATGGGGGGGCGTCCTACGAGCAGTACTTC
TRBD2	TRBV20-1	NA	TRBJ2-7	CSARNTLAGGPGEQYF	TGCAGTGCTAGAAACACTCTAGCGGGAGGGCCGGGGGAGCAGTACTTC
NA	TRBV28	NA	TRBJ2-6	CASSRRGNGANVLTF	TGTGCCAGCAGCCGAAGGGGAAATGGGGCCAACGTCCTGACTTTC
TRBD1	TRBV7-2	many	TRBJ1-2	CASSPDRVSVGYTF	TGTGCCAGCAGCCCCGACAGGGTTAGCGTCGGCTACACCTTC
TRBD2	TRBV29-1	many	TRBJ2-1	CSVEGTSGLSSYNEQFF	TGCAGCGTTGAAGGGACTAGCGGGCTCAGCTCCTACAATGAGCAGTTCTTC
TRBD2	TRBV6-1	few	TRBJ2-7	CASRAGTSGTYEQYF	TGTGCCAGCAGGGCTGGGACTAGCGGAACTTACGAGCAGTACTTC
TRBD2	TRBV29-1	many	TRBJ2-1	CSVEDRPSGAYFTSYNEQFF	TGCAGCGTTGAAGACCGCCCTAGCGGGGCCTATTTTACCTCCTACAATGAGCAGTTCTTC
NA	TRBV29-1	NA	TRBJ2-3	CSVKKGGTDTQYF	TGCAGCGTCAAAAAGGGAGGCACAGATACGCAGTATTTT
NA	TRBV7-9	many	TRBJ1-3	CASSHHWTGGNTIYF	TGTGCCAGCAGCCACCATTGGACGGGTGGAAACACCATATATTTT
TRBD2	TRBV29-1	many	TRBJ2-7	CSVLAGTRYEQYF	TGCAGCGTTTTAGCGGGAACTCGTTACGAGCAGTACTTC